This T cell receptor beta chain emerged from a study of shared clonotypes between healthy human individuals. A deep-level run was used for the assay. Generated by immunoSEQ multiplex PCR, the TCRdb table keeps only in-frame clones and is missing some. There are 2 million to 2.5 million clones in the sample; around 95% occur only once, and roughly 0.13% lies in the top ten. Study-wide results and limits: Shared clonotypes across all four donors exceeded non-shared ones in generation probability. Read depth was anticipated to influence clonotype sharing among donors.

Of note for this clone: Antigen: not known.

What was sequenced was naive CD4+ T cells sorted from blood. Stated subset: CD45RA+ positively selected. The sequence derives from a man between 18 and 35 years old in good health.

The CDR3 DNA is TGTGCCAGCCTCCCTACAGGGAGCACAGATACGCAGTATTTT. Protein: CASLPTGSTDTQYF. The chain recombines TRBV6-1 with TRBJ2-3; D perhaps matches TRBD1 (6 bases). This CDR3 region has 14 residues. Germline CDR1 is MNHNS and CDR2 is SASEGT. Deletions cut 8 bases from V and 0 bases from J, with 12 bases between.